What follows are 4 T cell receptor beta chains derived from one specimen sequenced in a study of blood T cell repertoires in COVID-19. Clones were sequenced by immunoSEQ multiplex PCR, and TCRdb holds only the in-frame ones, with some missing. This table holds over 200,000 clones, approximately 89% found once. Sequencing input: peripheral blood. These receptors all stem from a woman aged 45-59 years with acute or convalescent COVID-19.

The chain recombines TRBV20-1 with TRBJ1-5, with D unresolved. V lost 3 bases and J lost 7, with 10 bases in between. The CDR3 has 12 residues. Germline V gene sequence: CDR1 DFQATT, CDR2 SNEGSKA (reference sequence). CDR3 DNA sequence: TGCAGTGCTAGTATTGTGGCCCAGCCCCAGCATTTT. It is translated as CSASIVAQPQHF.

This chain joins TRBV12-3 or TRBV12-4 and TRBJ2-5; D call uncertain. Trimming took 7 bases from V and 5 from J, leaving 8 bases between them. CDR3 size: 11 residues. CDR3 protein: CASTIRETQYF. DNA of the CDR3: TGTGCCAGCACAATACGGGAGACCCAGTACTTC.

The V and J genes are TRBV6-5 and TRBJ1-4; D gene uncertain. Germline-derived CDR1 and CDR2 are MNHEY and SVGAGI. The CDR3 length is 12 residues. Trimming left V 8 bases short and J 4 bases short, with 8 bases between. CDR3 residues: CASSPINEKLFF. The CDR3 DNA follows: TGTGCCAGCTCCCCCATTAATGAAAAACTGTTTTTT.

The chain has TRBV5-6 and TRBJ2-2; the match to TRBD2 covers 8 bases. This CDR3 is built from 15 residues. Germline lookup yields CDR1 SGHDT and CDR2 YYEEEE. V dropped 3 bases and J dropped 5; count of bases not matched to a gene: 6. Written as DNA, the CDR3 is TGTGCCAGCAGCTCCATATCGGGAGGGACCGGGGAGCTGTTTTTT. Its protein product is CASSSISGGTGELFF.